A single sample is the source of the 2 T cell receptor beta chains below, sequenced in a study of human T cells and chemical hapten exposure. TCRdb recomputed calls from the RACE reads with MiXCR, one row per CDR3 protein. The sample has fewer than 300,000 distinct CDR3 sequences; about 8.6% are singletons. As to time point: pre-sensitization, week 0. Treatment denoted: therapeutic diphenylcyclopropenone sensitization with weekly scalp DPC. The material sequenced was whole blood, taken in connection with sensitization to the hapten diphenylcyclopropenone (DPC). The source is a woman between 35 and 50 years old with alopecia areata. Some clones in this sample may be carry-over from other donors' samples.

The count of this clonotype is one. Mismatch with germline at one junction end may stem from a read error. The chain employs TRBV5-1 and TRBJ2-1; no clear D. The CDR3 is made up of 16 amino acids. Germline CDR1 SGHRS, CDR2 YFSETQ. The CDR3 sequence: CASSLEGGRQTNEQFF. CDR3 DNA sequence: TGCGCTAGCAGCTTGGAAGGCGGCAGGCAGACTAATGAGCAGTTCTTC.

This clonotype was counted between two and nine times. V is TRBV21-1 and J is TRBJ2-1; TRBD2 is taken as the D call from the table, unchecked against the DNA. TRBV21-1 is annotated as a pseudogene. This CDR3 comprises 17 residues. The CDR3 nucleotides are TGTGCCAGCAGCAAGGTCCCTAGCGGGAGGGCCCACAATGAGCAGTTCTTC. Translation gives CASSKVPSGRAHNEQFF.